This T cell receptor beta chain was recovered during a study of T cell changes during pregnancy in multiple sclerosis. Clones were read by immunoSEQ multiplex PCR, and TCRdb kept only the in-frame ones, dropping some. The profile shows 40,000 or so clones, 92% of them singletons. V lost 3 bases to trimming and J lost 4 bases, with 16 bases between them. The CDR3 runs to 16 residues. The V gene's germline CDR1 is LNHDA and CDR2 SQIVND (reference sequence). The sample in question was CD8+ T cells from peripheral blood mononuclear cells, obtained in the third trimester of pregnancy. V is TRBV19 and J is TRBJ2-1; maybe TRBD1 (6 bases). The TCR originated in a female donor with multiple sclerosis, enrolled in a pregnancy study. CDR3 amino acids: CASSITAYQGYNEQFF. The CDR3 nucleotides read TGTGCCAGTAGTATTACGGCCTATCAGGGGTACAATGAGCAGTTCTTC.